Below, one T cell receptor beta chain is given with its context. Germline V lookup: CDR1 SGDLS, CDR2 YYNGEE. The CDR3 has 15 amino acids. Trimming left V 0 bases short and J 3 bases short, with 12 bases between. The data belong to a study of blood T cell repertoires in COVID-19. Study background: The analysed material was cDNA or gDNA that came from T cells, B-cell-depleted T cells, or PBMCs.

Original handling: Researchers report that nucleated cell counts were estimated from reference gene primer amplification. Measured with immunoSEQ multiplex PCR; TCRdb has only the in-frame clones, and not every one. That table is the source of V, J and clone size, and D and trimming were worked out from the DNA. The sample contains 190,000 or so clones, about 87% of which appear only once. This chain links TRBV9 with TRBJ1-1; D perhaps matches TRBD1 (5 bases). What was sequenced was peripheral blood. The source of this sequence is a woman aged 18 to 35 who had recovered from COVID-19. The CDR3 sequence is CASSVVLGRYTEAFF. The CDR3, as DNA: TGTGCCAGCAGCGTAGTGTTGGGGCGGTACACTGAAGCTTTCTTT.